This T cell receptor beta chain was recorded in a study of blood T cell repertoires in COVID-19. Study at large: Sources were T cells, B-cell-depleted T cells, or PBMCs; the material itself was cDNA or gDNA.

Produced via immunoSEQ multiplex PCR; TCRdb's table is partial and in-frame only. This sample carries hundreds of thousands of clones, roughly 88% of them seen once, and the ten largest clones take around 2.1%. Those enrolled, adults aged roughly 18 to 89 years, came from 24 US areas. Clinical histories supplied by participants themselves formed the basis of cohort assignment. For recovered donors of Cohort 3, there were two negative PCRs, clearance, or symptom resolution. After removal of 5 bases from V and 4 bases from J, the junction contained 1 base not matched to a gene. Germline V gives CDR1 SEHNR, CDR2 FQNEAQ (reference sequence). The CDR3 sequence is 13 residues long.

The TCR comes from a man aged 30 to 39 who had recovered from COVID-19. The chain uses TRBV7-9 and TRBJ1-5, with 8 nucleotides matching TRBD1. The sequenced sample was PBMCs or T cells enriched from blood (not recorded which). The CDR3 protein is CASSRQGNQPQHF. DNA of the CDR3: TGTGCCAGCAGCCGACAGGGGAATCAGCCCCAGCATTTT. The variable domain in full, completed from reference TRBV7-9 and TRBJ1-5, reads DTGVSQNPRHKITKRGQNVTFRCDPISEHNRLYWYRQTLGQGPEFLTYFQNEAQLEKSRLLSDRFSAERPKGSFSTLEIQRTEQGDSAMYLCASSRQGNQPQHFGDGTRLSIL.